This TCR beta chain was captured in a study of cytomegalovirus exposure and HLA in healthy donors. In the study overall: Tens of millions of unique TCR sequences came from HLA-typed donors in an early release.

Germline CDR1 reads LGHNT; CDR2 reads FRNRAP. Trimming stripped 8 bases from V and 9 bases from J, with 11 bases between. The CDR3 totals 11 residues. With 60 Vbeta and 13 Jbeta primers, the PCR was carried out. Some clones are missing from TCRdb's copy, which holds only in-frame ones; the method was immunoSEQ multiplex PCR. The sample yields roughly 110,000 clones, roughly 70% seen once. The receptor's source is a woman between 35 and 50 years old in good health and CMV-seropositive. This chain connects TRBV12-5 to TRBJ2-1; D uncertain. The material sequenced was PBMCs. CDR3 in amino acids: CASSPPREQFF. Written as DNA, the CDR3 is TGTGCTAGTTCCCCCCCTCGTGAGCAGTTCTTC.